The present entry profiles one T cell receptor beta chain with its context. What it binds is unknown. The record originates from a study of vaccination effects on CD4 cells after COVID-19. About the research overall: Participants each got two BNT162b2 or mRNA-1273 vaccine doses.

Study results and caveats: There was marked clonal contraction among infection- and vaccine-induced clones late after vaccination.

Sequencing followed a ViraFEST assay step that expanded antigen-specific CD4+ T cells with viral peptide pools. A 10-day culture period preceded the isolation of CD4+ T cells. No vaccinee had earlier SARS-CoV-2 infection, and nucleocapsid antibodies were negative. Culturing of a few million PBMC per well took place with approximately 10 IU/ml IL-2 and about 10 ug/ml peptides. Half-medium replacement with IL-2 medium occurred on days 3 and 7. Germline V gene data show CDR1 as SGHVS and CDR2 as FQNEAQ. The CDR3 runs to 14 residues. Trimming left V 4 bases short and J 1 base short, with 8 bases between. The repertoire was sequenced with immunoSEQ multiplex PCR; TCRdb's copy has only in-frame clones and lacks some. The sample has around 71,000 clones, approximately 72% seen once.

The sequenced sample was CD4+ T cells from PBMCs cultured with HCoV-OC43 spike peptides, obtained before COVID-19 vaccination. The subset here: HCoV-OC43 spike overlapping peptide pool stimulation. The TCR originated in a human donor who received a COVID-19 vaccine. The gene calls are TRBV7-8 and TRBJ1-5; D gene unclear. The CDR3 bases are TGTGCCAGCAGCTCCGGACTGAGCAATCAGCCCCAGCATTTT. It translates to CASSSGLSNQPQHF. The full variable domain, completed using reference TRBV7-8 and TRBJ1-5, is GAGVSQSPRYKVAKRGQDVALRCDPISGHVSLFWYQQALGQGPEFLTYFQNEAQLDKSGLPSDRFFAERPEGSVSTLKIQRTQQEDSAVYLCASSSGLSNQPQHFGDGTRLSIL.